This TCR beta chain is drawn from a study of identical twins. The CDR3 has 17 amino acids. With V trimmed by 5 bases and J by 0 bases, 6 bases remained unmatched. A universal primer site was added by template switching, and unique molecular identifiers were carried by the cDNA. Each CDR3 protein gets one entry after TCRdb re-called the 5' RACE reads with MiXCR. The table shows roughly 720,000 distinct CDR3 sequences, with roughly 18% occurring only once. These data were also filed under a second study, of T cells expressing NK-cell markers.

The sequence was collected from a woman aged 18-29 years in good health. Sequenced material: PBMCs. The chain combines TRBV12-3 or TRBV12-4 with TRBJ2-3, with 12 bases that match TRBD2. For the CDR3, the DNA is TGTGCCAGCAGTCCGTGGACTAGCGGGGACAGCACAGATACGCAGTATTTT. Encoded protein: CASSPWTSGDSTDTQYF.